This T cell receptor beta chain was recorded in a study of cytomegalovirus exposure and HLA in healthy donors. PCR amplification relied on 60 Vbeta primers (plus 13 Jbeta primers). Produced via immunoSEQ multiplex PCR; TCRdb's table is partial and in-frame only. The sample lists roughly 100,000 clones, approximately 76% occurring once. V lost 3 bases to trimming and J lost 6 bases, with 12 bases between them. Per germline, CDR1 MDHEN and CDR2 SYDVKM. The CDR3 length is 14 residues. The sequencing input was PBMCs. The receptor was isolated from a woman between 18 and 29 years old in good health and CMV-seropositive. The gene calls are TRBV28 and TRBJ1-5; no clear D gene. The CDR3 loop reads CASSFWESPQPQHF. The DNA of the CDR3 is TGTGCCAGCAGTTTCTGGGAGTCCCCTCAGCCCCAGCATTTT.